Following are 17 T cell receptor beta chains from one sample sequenced in a study of T cells in Graves' hyperthyroidism and ophthalmopathy (dated 2019 in TCRdb). Library generation was performed with multiplex PCR. Sequenced on an Illumina HiSeq 2000. The TCR beta CDR3 regions were amplified from the RNA transcripts. A first-round RT-PCR of the TCR CDR3 used the HTBI primer set with the Qiagen OneStep RT-PCR kit. TCRdb reanalyzed the raw reads on its own, using fastp at Q25 for trimming and MiXCR for clone calling, and kept in-frame beta chains. Entries that share a CDR3 protein sequence are merged under the most common genes and DNA. The sample yields some 380,000 distinct CDR3 sequences; about 14% were counted once. Less than 25% of the sample is held by the ten biggest clonotypes. Sequencing used blood. Receptors originate from a young man with Graves' hyperthyroidism that later progressed to Graves' ophthalmopathy.

The rearrangement joins TRBV15 to TRBJ2-7, with D perhaps assigned TRBD1 or TRBD2 (5 bases each). Trimming took off 0 bases at V and 7 bases at J, with 16 bases between the two ends. Germline CDR1 is LNHNV and CDR2 is YYDKDF (reference sequence). The CDR3 loop spans 15 amino acids. CDR3 sequence (DNA): TGTGCCACCAGCAGAGATGTAGAGGGGCCTAGGGAGCAGTACTTC. This gives the protein CATSRDVEGPREQYF.

This chain links TRBV10-3 with TRBJ1-2, with no clear D. This CDR3 is built from 13 residues. The V gene's germline CDR1 is ENHRY and CDR2 SYGVKD. Trimming removed 3 bases at V and 5 bases at J, with 10 bases between. The CDR3, as DNA: TGTGCCATCAGTGAACTGGATACATATGGCTACACCTTC. Its protein is CAISELDTYGYTF.

The chain has TRBV6-1 and TRBJ2-7; 8 bases agree with TRBD1. V lost 6 bases, J lost 5 bases, and 12 bases stayed unmatched. The CDR3 totals 15 residues. CDR1 is MNHNS and CDR2 is SASEGT in the germline V gene. The chain's CDR3 is CASRQGVNKRDEQYF. CDR3 DNA sequence: TGTGCCAGCAGACAGGGGGTCAACAAACGGGACGAGCAGTACTTC.

This clonotype was observed at least ten times. This sequence joins TRBV7-9 and TRBJ2-1; 9 bases are shared with TRBD2. V lost 1 base to trimming and J lost 8 bases; unmatched junction nucleotides: 6. This CDR3 comprises 15 residues. Germline V gene data show CDR1 as SEHNR and CDR2 as FQNEAQ (reference sequence). The CDR3 DNA reads as TGTGCCAGCAGCTTAGTCCTAGCGGGGCTGTATGAGCAGTTCTTC. It encodes CASSLVLAGLYEQFF.

This clonotype has just a few counts. This sequence joins TRBV5-1 and TRBJ1-1; 10 positions match TRBD1. This CDR3 contains 16 residues. The germline V gene encodes CDR1 SGHRS and CDR2 YFSETQ. V shed 0 bases and J 3 bases; nucleotides not matched to a gene: 5. The CDR3 spells CASSLAVGQGYTEAFF. Here the CDR3 DNA reads TGCGCCAGCAGCTTGGCCGTGGGACAGGGGTACACTGAAGCTTTCTTT. The variable domain in full, with the rest retrieved from reference TRBV5-1 and TRBJ1-1, is KAGVTQTPRYLIKTRGQQVTLSCSPISGHRSVSWYQQTPGQGLQFLFEYFSETQRNKGNFPGRFSGRQFSNSRSEMNVSTLELGDSALYLCASSLAVGQGYTEAFFGQGTRLTVV.

This clonotype was found a few times. This chain joins TRBV6-5 and TRBJ2-7; 11 nucleotides agree with TRBD1. This CDR3 contains 18 residues. Germline V CDR1 and CDR2: MNHEY, SVGAGI. The V gene end was trimmed by 0 bases and the J gene end by 2 bases; junction bases not matched to a gene: 9. CDR3: CASSYSSPGGQGAYEQYF. The CDR3 coding sequence is TGTGCCAGCAGTTACTCGAGCCCTGGGGGACAGGGGGCCTACGAGCAGTACTTC.

V is TRBV12-3 or TRBV12-4 and J is TRBJ2-1, with TRBD2 matching over 15 bases. J gave up 5 bases and V 3 bases, and 2 bases lay outside the gene matches. The CDR3 spans 16 residues. The chain's CDR3 is CASSLGLAGGNNEQFF. CDR3 nucleotides: TGTGCCAGCAGTTTGGGACTAGCGGGGGGAAACAATGAGCAGTTCTTC.

This clonotype was counted ten times or more. The chain recombines TRBV12-3 or TRBV12-4 with TRBJ1-3; no firm D call. The V end was cut by 3 bases, the J end by 4 bases, with 10 bases between. The CDR3 is 14 residues long. The CDR3 spells CASSLAAEGNTIYF. For the CDR3, the DNA is TGTGCCAGCAGTTTGGCAGCGGAAGGAAACACCATATATTTT.

This clonotype turned up a few times. This clone may be a read error of a much larger clone one base away. The chain couples TRBV11-2 to TRBJ2-1; 8 bases are a match to TRBD1. CDR3 length: 16 amino acids. Germline V gene lookup returns CDR1 SGHAT and CDR2 FQNNGV. In DNA, the CDR3 is TGTGCCAGCAGCCTTAGGGGGACAGGCGTATACAATGAGCTGTTCTTC. Its protein product is CASSLRGTGVYNELFF.

This clonotype has a handful of counts. The chain combines TRBV30 with TRBJ2-5, with a tentative D call TRBD1 (5 bases). The CDR3 runs 13 residues. Trimming pared 8 bases from V and 5 bases from J, leaving 18 bases between. Per germline, CDR1 GTSNPN and CDR2 SVGIG (reference sequence). In DNA, the CDR3 is TGTGCCACTTCCGACGGACACCTTGAGACCCAGTACTTC. Residues: CATSDGHLETQYF.

In this sample, this clonotype turned up many times. The chain uses TRBV12-5 and TRBJ2-7; 8 bases are a match to TRBD2. The germline V gene encodes CDR1 LGHNT and CDR2 FRNRAP. The CDR3 sequence is 17 residues long. V lost 1 base, J lost 2 bases, and 10 bases stayed unmatched. The CDR3 DNA follows: TGTGCTAGTGGTTTGGCCCCCTTGGGCGGGGGGCCCTACGAGCAGTACTTC. Its translation: CASGLAPLGGGPYEQYF.

In this sample, this clonotype turned up a few times. This rearrangement joins TRBV2 to TRBJ1-1; D remains ambiguous. Trimming cost V 2 bases and J 0 bases, with 4 bases left between them. The CDR3 has 13 amino acids. From germline, CDR1 is SNHLY and CDR2 FYNNEI. For the CDR3, the DNA is TGTGCCAGCAGTGAAAAGGTGAACACTGAAGCTTTCTTT. Amino acids: CASSEKVNTEAFF.

In the case of this clonotype: This may be a read error, as it is one base from a much larger clone. This chain joins TRBV2 and TRBJ2-7, with no clear D. The germline V gene encodes CDR1 SNHLY and CDR2 FYNNEI. CDR3 size: 13 residues. V gave up 2 bases and J gave up 6 bases, with 11 bases separating them. The CDR3 DNA reads TGTGCCAGCAGTGAAAGAAGGAGTACCGAGCAGTACTTC. Translation: CASSERRSTEQYF.

This clonotype has ten or more counts. The V gene is TRBV6-2 or TRBV6-3, the J gene TRBJ2-3, with 14 bases that match TRBD2. Germline CDR1 MNHEY, CDR2 SVGEGT. J gave up 2 bases and V 7 bases, and 5 bases lay outside the gene matches. The CDR3 covers 16 residues. The CDR3 reads CASTPTSGGATDTQYF. For the CDR3, the DNA is TGTGCCAGCACCCCGACTAGCGGGGGGGCCACAGATACGCAGTATTTT.

At least ten counts were recorded for this clonotype. The chain has TRBV20-1 and TRBJ2-7; possible D gene TRBD2, 6 bases. The V end lost 0 bases, the J end lost 2 bases, and 23 bases lay between the germline ends. Germline CDR1 and CDR2: DFQATT and SNEGSKA (reference sequence). This CDR3 is built from 18 residues. Here the CDR3 reads CSARDLFGWGDGPYEQYF. Here the CDR3 DNA reads TGCAGTGCTAGAGATCTTTTTGGATGGGGGGACGGGCCCTACGAGCAGTACTTC.

Many counts were recorded for this clonotype. The rearrangement uses TRBV2 and TRBJ1-5, with D perhaps matching TRBD1 (6 bases). The CDR3 is 14 residues long. Trimming removed 6 bases at V and 0 bases at J, with 9 bases between. Germline V gives CDR1 SNHLY, CDR2 FYNNEI. CDR3 sequence reads: CASRRQVSNQPQHF. CDR3 coding DNA: TGTGCCAGCAGAAGACAGGTTAGCAATCAGCCCCAGCATTTT.

This clonotype was seen more than once but under ten times. The chain uses TRBV24-1 and TRBJ2-3; no reliable D call. V was shortened by 4 bases and J by 9 bases, with 13 bases between the two germline ends. CDR1 and CDR2 from the germline V gene are KGHDR and SFDVKD. The CDR3 is made up of 13 amino acids. The CDR3 protein is CATSDPPRRTQYF. CDR3 nucleotide sequence: TGTGCCACCAGTGACCCGCCGCGGAGAACGCAGTATTTT.